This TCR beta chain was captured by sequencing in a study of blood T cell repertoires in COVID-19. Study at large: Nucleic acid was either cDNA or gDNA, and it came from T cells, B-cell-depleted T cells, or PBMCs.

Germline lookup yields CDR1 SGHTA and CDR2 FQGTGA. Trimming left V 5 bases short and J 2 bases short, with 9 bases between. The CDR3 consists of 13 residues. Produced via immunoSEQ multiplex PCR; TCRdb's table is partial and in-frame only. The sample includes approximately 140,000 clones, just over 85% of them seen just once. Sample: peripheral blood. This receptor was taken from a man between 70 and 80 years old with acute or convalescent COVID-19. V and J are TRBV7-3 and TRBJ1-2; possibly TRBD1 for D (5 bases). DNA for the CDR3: TGTGCCAGCAGCCCCGACAGAAACTATGGCTACACCTTC. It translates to CASSPDRNYGYTF.